These 8 T cell receptor beta chains were all obtained from the same sample, sequenced in a study of sequential checkpoint blockade in melanoma. Treatment in this sample: randomized to nivolumab then ipilimumab (arm A) or the reverse (arm B). The assay was immunoSEQ multiplex PCR, and TCRdb's table has in-frame clones only and misses some. The data hold over 25,000 clones, with approximately 77% observed a single time. This specimen consisted of CD8+ T cells sorted from blood (inferred from file names), obtained from a patient given nivolumab and ipilimumab in sequence. These receptors were taken from a human donor with melanoma.

The J gene is TRBJ2-5, the V gene TRBV7-6, with 9 nucleotides matching TRBD2. This CDR3 comprises 20 residues. The ends lost 3 bases at V and 1 base at J; junction bases unmatched: 18. Germline V gene data show CDR1 as SGHVS and CDR2 as FNYEAQ. CDR3 bases: TGTGCCAGCAGCTTCCCCCAAAGCTCGGCTAGCGGGGCCCTCCAAGAGACCCAGTACTTC. This encodes CASSFPQSSASGALQETQYF.

This clone has just one count. This chain links TRBV27 with TRBJ1-2; 9 positions match TRBD1. Germline assignment: CDR1 MNHEY and CDR2 SMNVEV (reference sequence). The CDR3 contains 15 residues. The V gene end was trimmed by 1 base and the J gene end by 4 bases; junction bases not matched to a gene: 4. For the CDR3, the DNA is TGTGCCAGCAGTTTATTACAGGGGGCCGGCTATGGCTACACCTTC. Translation gives CASSLLQGAGYGYTF.

The chain combines TRBV11-2 with TRBJ2-7; possibly TRBD2 for D (5 bases). The ends were cut back, 1 base at V and 2 bases at J, with 9 bases in the middle. The CDR3 loop spans 14 amino acids. CDR1 and CDR2 from the germline V gene are SGHAT and FQNNGV. The CDR3 sequence is CASSLAGKTYEQYF. CDR3 DNA sequence: TGTGCCAGCAGCTTAGCGGGGAAGACCTACGAGCAGTACTTC.

The J gene is TRBJ2-7, the V gene TRBV28; a possible D gene is TRBD2 (5 bases). This CDR3 contains 13 residues. The V end was cut by 2 bases, the J end by 0 bases, with 5 bases between. Germline V lookup: CDR1 MDHEN, CDR2 SYDVKM. DNA of the CDR3: TGTGCCAGCAGTTTAGGGAGCTCCTACGAGCAGTACTTC. It is translated as CASSLGSSYEQYF.

The genes are TRBV19 and TRBJ1-5; 7 bases map to TRBD1. Germline V gene sequence: CDR1 LNHDA, CDR2 SQIVND (reference sequence). This CDR3 region has 14 residues. The V and J ends lost 3 bases and 7 bases, in that order; junction bases with no gene match: 6. The CDR3 sequence is CASSIRDSGQPQHF. CDR3 in DNA: TGTGCCAGTAGTATTAGGGACAGCGGGCAGCCCCAGCATTTT.

The CDR3 is CASSGTGLSPLHF. As DNA, the CDR3 is TGTGCCAGTAGTGGGACAGGGCTTTCACCCCTCCACTTT. The rearrangement links TRBV19 to TRBJ1-6; TRBD1 agrees at 9 bases. Per the germline V gene, CDR1 is LNHDA and CDR2 is SQIVND (reference sequence). The CDR3 is 13 amino acids. V dropped 5 bases and J dropped 9; count of bases not matched to a gene: 2.

This clone was recorded only once. The chain uses TRBV7-9 and TRBJ1-2, with D hard to call. The CDR3 contains 16 residues. The germline CDR1 and CDR2 sequences are SEHNR and FQNEAQ (reference sequence). V was trimmed by 2 bases and J by 4 bases, leaving 17 bases between them. The CDR3 reads CASSLISARRSYGYTF. The DNA for the CDR3 is TGTGCCAGCAGCTTAATCAGTGCCCGAAGGAGCTATGGCTACACCTTC.

V is TRBV9 and J is TRBJ2-7; TRBD2 aligns across 13 bases. The CDR3 has 14 amino acids. Per germline, CDR1 SGDLS and CDR2 YYNGEE. Trimming took 4 bases from V and 7 from J; bases not matched to a gene: 5. CDR3 residues: CASSLRTSGGEQYF. In DNA form, the CDR3 reads TGTGCCAGCAGCCTTAGGACTAGCGGGGGAGAGCAGTACTTC.